This T cell receptor beta chain derives from a study of T cells in Graves' hyperthyroidism and ophthalmopathy. This clonotype was picked up many times. Its antigen is not known. General study results and limits: Most thyroid clonotypes expanded above 0.001 appeared in blood too.

Exclusion of a patient resulted from uncontrolled infection, other autoimmune disease, pregnancy or lactation. The PBMCs had their origin in 8.5 to 10 ml of fresh peripheral blood. CDR1 MNHEY and CDR2 SMNVEV come from the germline V gene (reference sequence). Trimming removed 0 bases at V and 8 bases at J, with 13 bases between. The CDR3 sequence is 14 residues long. Template material for amplifying TCR beta CDR3 regions consisted of RNA transcripts. The study used the HTBI primer set for a first-round RT-PCR of the TCR CDR3. TCRdb independently ran MiXCR on the multiplex PCR reads; one entry per CDR3 protein. There are 500,000 or so distinct CDR3 sequences in the sample; over 15% occur only once, and under 20% lies in the top ten.

Sequencing was performed on blood. The rearrangement uses TRBV27 and TRBJ1-2; D perhaps matches TRBD1 (5 bases). This TCR was sampled from a woman younger than 35 with Graves' ophthalmopathy. This chain's CDR3 is CASSLSLQDMGYTF. CDR3 nucleotide sequence: TGTGCCAGCAGTTTATCCCTACAGGATATGGGCTACACCTTC.